Following are 28 T cell receptor beta chains from one sample sequenced in a study of early T cells in non-severe SARS-CoV-2 infection. MiXCR was run by TCRdb on the 5' RACE reads, yielding one entry per CDR3 protein. The data show approximately 40,000 distinct CDR3 sequences, with approximately 6.5% seen just once and around 21% held by the top ten. The material was whole blood, obtained at baseline. The source of these receptors is an adult who was a healthcare worker with PCR-confirmed SARS-CoV-2 infection or an uninfected control (not recorded which).

The genes are TRBV19 and TRBJ1-5; 10 bases agree with TRBD1. The germline V gene encodes CDR1 LNHDA and CDR2 SQIVND (reference sequence). The CDR3 totals 14 residues. The V segment lost 5 bases and the J segment 9 bases; nucleotides outside the gene matches: 7. For the CDR3, the DNA is TGTGCCAGTAGTCCGGGACAGGGGACTTGGCCCCAGCATTTT. Protein sequence: CASSPGQGTWPQHF.

This clonotype was detected many times. The V and J genes are TRBV11-2 and TRBJ2-7; 9 nucleotides agree with TRBD1. CDR3 length: 13 amino acids. The junction had 2 bases not matched to a gene; V was cut back by 5 bases and J by 3 bases. Germline CDR1 SGHAT, CDR2 FQNNGV. CDR3 in DNA: TGTGCCAGCAGCCGGGGACAGGGCTACGAGCAGTACTTC. Encoded protein: CASSRGQGYEQYF.

This clonotype has a count of ten or more. The V call is TRBV29-1, the J call TRBJ1-3; 9 nucleotides line up with TRBD1. The V segment lost 6 bases and the J segment 4 bases; nucleotides outside the gene matches: 4. The CDR3 runs 13 residues. CDR1 and CDR2 (germline): SQVTM, ANQGSEA. CDR3 region: CSVTGGQGNTIYF. The CDR3 bases are TGCAGCGTCACAGGGGGCCAGGGAAACACCATATATTTT.

This clonotype has only a few counts. The chain's CDR3 is CSAREYRVSNQPQHF. The CDR3 nucleotides read TGCAGTGCTAGAGAATACAGGGTTAGCAATCAGCCCCAGCATTTT. V and J are TRBV20-1 and TRBJ1-5, with a tentative D call TRBD1 (6 bases). V lost 0 bases and J 0 bases, leaving 9 bases between the germline ends. The CDR3 loop spans 15 amino acids. Germline values: CDR1 DFQATT, CDR2 SNEGSKA (reference sequence).

The sample holds many counts of this clonotype. The genes are TRBV20-1 and TRBJ2-7; no definite D call. From germline, CDR1 is DFQATT and CDR2 SNEGSKA (reference sequence). CDR3 length: 10 amino acids. With 6 bases removed from V and 4 bases from J, the gap between germline ends came to 7 bases. DNA for the CDR3: TGCAGTGCGTTGAAATACGAGCAGTACTTC. It yields the protein CSALKYEQYF.

The sample holds a few counts of this clonotype. The rearrangement links TRBV6-1 to TRBJ2-1; 7 nucleotides line up with TRBD2. V gave up 1 base and J gave up 9 bases; unmatched junction bases: 3. The CDR3 contains 13 residues. Per germline, CDR1 MNHNS and CDR2 SASEGT. CDR3 sequence (DNA): TGTGCCAGCAGTGAAGTGCGGGGGAGTGAGCAGTTCTTC. Its translation: CASSEVRGSEQFF.

V usage is TRBV5-1 and J usage is TRBJ2-2, with a possible D match to TRBD2 (6 bases). The CDR3 totals 18 residues. Trimming stripped 5 bases from V and 0 bases from J, with 20 bases between. Germline values: CDR1 SGHRS, CDR2 YFSETQ. The CDR3 loop reads CASSSHSGTSANTGELFF. The CDR3 coding sequence is TGCGCCAGCAGTTCTCACTCCGGGACTTCCGCGAACACCGGGGAGCTGTTTTTT. The variable domain in full, with the rest retrieved from reference TRBV5-1 and TRBJ2-2, is KAGVTQTPRYLIKTRGQQVTLSCSPISGHRSVSWYQQTPGQGLQFLFEYFSETQRNKGNFPGRFSGRQFSNSRSEMNVSTLELGDSALYLCASSSHSGTSANTGELFFGEGSRLTVL.

This clonotype was found many times. The CDR3 region is CASKAGQLTDTQYF. DNA of the CDR3: TGTGCCAGCAAGGCGGGACAGCTCACAGATACGCAGTATTTT. The V and J genes are TRBV27 and TRBJ2-3, with a possible D match to TRBD1 (7 bases). CDR1 is MNHEY and CDR2 is SMNVEV in the germline V gene (reference sequence). With 7 bases removed from V and 2 bases from J, the gap between germline ends came to 13 bases. This CDR3 spans 14 amino acids.

The sample holds many counts of this clonotype. The V and J genes are TRBV2 and TRBJ2-2; D is ambiguous. V was cut by 5 bases and J by 1 base, with 5 bases left in between. This CDR3 contains 13 residues. Germline V CDR1 and CDR2: SNHLY, FYNNEI. CDR3 sequence (DNA): TGTGCCAGCAGTAAAGAGAACACCGGGGAGCTGTTTTTT. Translated: CASSKENTGELFF.

This clonotype was seen repeatedly, ten times or more. This sequence joins TRBV28 and TRBJ2-5; no definite D call. V dropped 7 bases and J dropped 0 bases, with 12 bases sitting between them. The germline CDR1 and CDR2 sequences are MDHEN and SYDVKM. This CDR3 comprises 14 residues. The CDR3 nucleotides read TGTGCCAGCATATTCCCTACTTACCAAGAGACCCAGTACTTC. Its translation is CASIFPTYQETQYF.

The V and J genes are TRBV12-3 or TRBV12-4 and TRBJ2-1; TRBD1 is a possible D gene (5 bases). The CDR3 consists of 14 residues. The ends were cut back, 6 bases at V and 7 bases at J, with 16 bases in the middle. CDR3: CASSPRGIRNEQFF. DNA for the CDR3: TGTGCCAGCAGCCCAAGGGGTATTCGGAATGAGCAGTTCTTC.

The V and J genes are TRBV12-3 or TRBV12-4 and TRBJ1-1; D is uncertain. Trimming left V 10 bases short and J 10 bases short, with 19 bases between. The CDR3 has 12 residues. The CDR3 loop is CATFPAPLGAFF. The CDR3 DNA reads as TGTGCCACTTTCCCCGCGCCTCTCGGAGCTTTCTTT.

This clonotype was detected a few times. The chain carries TRBV10-3 and TRBJ2-1; D is uncertain. Deletions cut 3 bases from V and 7 bases from J, with 7 bases between. CDR3 size: 12 residues. In germline, CDR1 is ENHRY, CDR2 SYGVKD. CDR3 DNA: TGTGCCATCAGTGAAGAGTTGAATGAGCAGTTCTTC. Translating gives CAISEELNEQFF.

The sample holds a few counts of this clonotype. The chain uses TRBV2 and TRBJ2-4, with D possibly being TRBD1 or TRBD2 (6 bases each). Germline V CDR1 and CDR2: SNHLY, FYNNEI. CDR3 length: 12 residues. V was pared by 8 bases and J by 8 bases, with 13 bases between. The CDR3 loop reads CASGVRGDIQYF. In DNA, the CDR3 is TGTGCCAGCGGGGTGAGGGGGGACATTCAGTACTTC.

In this sample, this clonotype turned up many times. In DNA, the CDR3 is TGTGCCAGCAGCCGGGACAGGTCTCACCTGCAGTACTTC. This translates into CASSRDRSHLQYF. The V call is TRBV13, the J call TRBJ2-7; TRBD1 aligns across 8 bases. CDR1 is PRHDT and CDR2 is FYEKMQ in the germline V gene (reference sequence). The V segment lost 5 bases and the J segment 9 bases; nucleotides outside the gene matches: 9. CDR3 length equals 13 residues. Drawing the rest from reference TRBV13 and TRBJ2-7, the complete variable domain is AAGVIQSPRHLIKEKRETATLKCYPIPRHDTVYWYQQGPGQDPQFLISFYEKMQSDKGSIPDRFSAQQFSDYHSELNMSSLELGDSALYFCASSRDRSHLQYFGPGTRLTVT.

This clonotype was counted between two and nine times. The chain carries TRBV4-3 and TRBJ2-1; no firm D call. Germline V gene sequence: CDR1 LGHNA, CDR2 YSLEER. The V end was cut by 1 base, the J end by 10 bases, with 11 bases between. The CDR3 is 13 residues long. The CDR3 protein is CASSQGISGEQFF. The CDR3 DNA reads TGCGCCAGCAGCCAAGGAATCAGTGGCGAGCAGTTCTTC.

The V gene is TRBV30, the J gene TRBJ1-4, with D possibly TRBD1 on 5 matching bases. The V and J ends lost 7 bases and 7 bases respectively, with 25 bases between them. CDR3 length: 16 residues. CDR1 and CDR2 (germline): GTSNPN, SVGIG (reference sequence). The CDR3 sequence is CASLLGDPRGLEKLFF. CDR3 coding DNA: TGTGCCTCCCTACTGGGGGATCCACGGGGCCTTGAAAAACTGTTTTTT.

At least ten counts were recorded for this clonotype. The chain recombines TRBV4-2 with TRBJ2-7; weak D call: TRBD1 (6 bases). Germline loops: CDR1 LGHNA, CDR2 YNFKEQ. V dropped 0 bases and J dropped 2 bases, with 8 bases sitting between them. The CDR3 sequence is 14 residues long. The CDR3 reads CASSQEWGPYEQYF. The CDR3 region has the DNA TGTGCCAGCAGCCAAGAATGGGGGCCCTACGAGCAGTACTTC.

This clonotype was detected many times. The chain employs TRBV5-6 and TRBJ2-1; 9 bases line up with TRBD1. The CDR3 contains 16 residues. V shed 3 bases, J shed 8 bases, and the junction held 12 bases outside the gene matches. CDR1 is SGHDT, CDR2 YYEEEE, per germline. The CDR3 DNA reads TGTGCCAGCAGCTCCATTGACAGGGGGAATAGGGATGAGCAGTTCTTC. Translating gives CASSSIDRGNRDEQFF.

The chain links TRBV7-2 to TRBJ2-7; TRBD1 agrees at 12 bases. With V trimmed by 8 bases and J by 7 bases, 18 bases remained unmatched. Germline CDR1 SGHTA, CDR2 FQGNSA. This CDR3 has 17 residues. The CDR3 protein is CASLQGTGGPTGGEQYF. In DNA form, the CDR3 reads TGTGCCAGCCTACAAGGGACAGGGGGCCCCACTGGCGGAGAGCAGTACTTC.

Ten or more counts support this clonotype. V gene TRBV9 combines with J gene TRBJ2-3, with 9 positions matching TRBD2. Trimming at V came to 8 bases and at J to 1 base, leaving 5 bases not matched to a gene. This CDR3 region has 14 residues. CDR1 and CDR2 (germline): SGDLS, YYNGEE. The CDR3, as DNA: TGTGCCAGTACTAGCGGGTCTCGCACAGATACGCAGTATTTT. It encodes CASTSGSRTDTQYF.

This clonotype has a handful of counts. The chain couples TRBV20-1 to TRBJ2-7; D might be TRBD2 (5 bases). CDR3 size: 13 residues. Germline-derived CDR1 and CDR2 are DFQATT and SNEGSKA (reference sequence). V lost 1 base, J lost 6 bases, and 13 bases lay in between. CDR3 in amino acids: CSARVEGWREQYF. CDR3 nucleotide sequence: TGCAGTGCTAGAGTCGAGGGCTGGCGCGAGCAGTACTTC.

This clonotype was seen a handful of times. V gene TRBV24-1 combines with J gene TRBJ1-5; TRBD1 is a possible D gene (5 bases). Germline-derived CDR1 and CDR2 are KGHDR and SFDVKD. Trimming cost V 2 bases and J 5 bases, with 21 bases left between them. The CDR3 runs 18 residues. The CDR3 DNA sequence: TGTGCCACCAGTGATTACCCAGGGCCCGGAATAACCCATCAGCCCCAGCATTTT. Its translation: CATSDYPGPGITHQPQHF.

This clonotype was seen at least ten times. The genes are TRBV3-1 and TRBJ1-2; tentatively, D is TRBD1 (5 bases). Trimming removed 0 bases at V and 4 bases at J, with 15 bases between. CDR3 length: 16 amino acids. Germline CDR1 reads LGHDT; CDR2 reads YNNKEL (reference sequence). The CDR3 sequence is CASSQDERGAAYGYTF. The CDR3 DNA follows: TGTGCCAGCAGCCAAGATGAGAGGGGCGCAGCCTATGGCTACACCTTC.

V is TRBV20-1 and J is TRBJ2-3, with 7 bases aligning to TRBD2. This CDR3 comprises 14 residues. Looked up from germline, CDR1 is DFQATT and CDR2 is SNEGSKA (reference sequence). The V segment lost 6 bases and the J segment 2 bases; nucleotides outside the gene matches: 8. The CDR3 spells CSAPTSPITDTQYF. Written as DNA, the CDR3 is TGCAGTGCCCCGACTAGCCCTATCACAGATACGCAGTATTTT.

At least ten counts were recorded for this clonotype. The chain combines TRBV7-2 with TRBJ2-1; D unclear. The V gene lost 4 bases and the J gene lost 5 bases, with 21 bases spanning the gap. The CDR3 sequence is 17 residues long. Germline loops: CDR1 SGHTA, CDR2 FQGNSA. The CDR3 reads CASSSLSRGWKNNEQFF. In DNA form, the CDR3 reads TGTGCCAGCAGCTCCCTCTCCCGAGGTTGGAAGAACAATGAGCAGTTCTTC.

This clonotype has a count of ten or more. The chain combines TRBV19 with TRBJ1-5; D gene unclear. CDR3 length: 13 amino acids. Per germline, CDR1 LNHDA and CDR2 SQIVND (reference sequence). V was clipped by 4 bases and J by 9 bases, with 13 bases between them. In DNA, the CDR3 is TGTGCCAGTAGTAAGGGATTCGAGGGGCCCCAGCATTTT. Translating it yields CASSKGFEGPQHF.

This clonotype was observed many times. This chain links TRBV24-1 with TRBJ2-3, with a possible D match to TRBD2 (6 bases). V lost 2 bases and J 8 bases, leaving 13 bases between the germline ends. The CDR3 totals 14 residues. The germline gives CDR1 KGHDR, CDR2 SFDVKD. The DNA of the CDR3 is TGTGCCACCAGTGATTATAGAGGAGGGTCTACGCAGTATTTT. This encodes CATSDYRGGSTQYF.